The 19 T cell receptor beta chains given below trace back to one sample, sequenced in a study of blood T cell repertoires in COVID-19. Assay used: immunoSEQ multiplex PCR; TCRdb lists only in-frame clones, some missing. The table shows 120,000 to 150,000 clones, with over 75% occurring only once. The specimen was peripheral blood. These receptors all come from a human donor in a cohort sampled during active COVID-19.

V is TRBV7-6 and J is TRBJ2-1, with TRBD2 matching over 8 bases. Germline CDR1 is SGHVS and CDR2 is FNYEAQ. This CDR3 region has 17 residues. V trimming: 2 bases; J trimming: 3 bases; junction bases outside the gene matches: 9. The CDR3 loop is CASSLYGSGMNYNEQFF. In nucleotides, the CDR3 is TGTGCCAGCAGCTTATATGGTAGCGGGATGAACTACAATGAGCAGTTCTTC.

The chain carries TRBV7-9 and TRBJ2-5; D call uncertain. There are 11 residues in the CDR3. V lost 5 bases to trimming and J lost 5 bases, with 6 bases between them. Germline V gene data show CDR1 as SEHNR and CDR2 as FQNEAQ (reference sequence). The CDR3 loop is CASSPSETQYF. The CDR3 bases are TGTGCCAGCAGCCCCTCCGAGACCCAGTACTTC.

CDR3 region: CASSQALPQESYEQYF. CDR3 in DNA: TGCGCCAGCAGCCAAGCCCTGCCGCAGGAAAGCTACGAGCAGTACTTC. The gene calls are TRBV4-3 and TRBJ2-7; D unresolved. The CDR3 is 16 amino acids. V was pared by 1 base and J by 3 bases, with 16 bases between. Per the germline V gene, CDR1 is LGHNA and CDR2 is YSLEER.

The chain has TRBV27 and TRBJ1-5; D gene ambiguous. The CDR3 covers 13 residues. V was trimmed by 6 bases and J by 5 bases, leaving 11 bases between them. Germline V gene sequence: CDR1 MNHEY, CDR2 SMNVEV (reference sequence). The DNA for the CDR3 is TGTGCCAGCAGGTTAGGGCCCGATCAGCCCCAGCATTTT. This sequence encodes CASRLGPDQPQHF.

This rearrangement joins TRBV7-2 to TRBJ1-1; no definite D call. There are 14 residues in the CDR3. V lost 6 bases, J lost 1 base, and 12 bases lay in between. Germline-derived CDR1 and CDR2 are SGHTA and FQGNSA. The DNA for the CDR3 is TGTGCCAGCAGGTTCGCGCGGGCGAACACTGAAGCTTTCTTT. Amino acid sequence: CASRFARANTEAFF.

The chain links TRBV7-9 to TRBJ2-4, with D tentatively TRBD1 (6 bases). This CDR3 comprises 16 residues. V was pared by 2 bases and J by 3 bases, with 14 bases between. Germline CDR1 SEHNR, CDR2 FQNEAQ (reference sequence). CDR3 sequence: CASSLRQVGDKNIQYF. CDR3 sequence (DNA): TGTGCCAGCAGCTTACGACAGGTCGGTGACAAAAACATTCAGTACTTC.

The chain has TRBV30 and TRBJ2-7; tentatively, D is TRBD2 (7 bases). Looked up from germline, CDR1 is GTSNPN and CDR2 is SVGIG (reference sequence). CDR3 length: 14 amino acids. V was cut by 3 bases and J by 6 bases, with 18 bases left in between. CDR3 bases: TGTGCCTGGAGAGGGGGAGGGAGCTTAGTCGAGCAGTACTTC. Its protein product is CAWRGGGSLVEQYF.

CDR3 sequence: CASSRDKTYGYTF. The CDR3 DNA follows: TGTGCCAGCAGTCGCGACAAAACCTATGGCTACACCTTC. The V call is TRBV6-5, the J call TRBJ1-2; no firm D call. This CDR3 region has 13 residues. Per the germline V gene, CDR1 is MNHEY and CDR2 is SVGAGI. Trimming shortened V by 5 bases and J by 4 bases, and 11 bases separated the two germline ends.

V is TRBV6-5 and J is TRBJ1-1; the D is unclear. The ends were cut back, 7 bases at V and 1 base at J, with 4 bases in the middle. The germline V gene encodes CDR1 MNHEY and CDR2 SVGAGI. The CDR3 sequence is 11 residues long. The CDR3 spells CASNQNTEAFF. The CDR3 nucleotides are TGTGCCAGCAATCAGAACACTGAAGCTTTCTTT.

This clone was observed a few times. The rearrangement joins TRBV5-1 to TRBJ2-7, with D possibly being TRBD2 (6 bases). The CDR3 runs to 15 residues. V was shortened by 0 bases and J by 3 bases, with 13 bases between the two germline ends. In germline, CDR1 is SGHRS, CDR2 YFSETQ. The chain's CDR3 is CASSLGALAIYEQYF. The CDR3 DNA follows: TGCGCCAGCAGCTTGGGGGCCCTAGCGATCTACGAGCAGTACTTC.

The rearrangement links TRBV16 to TRBJ1-4; 9 nucleotides line up with TRBD1. Germline V lookup: CDR1 KGHSY, CDR2 FQNENV. V dropped 0 bases and J dropped 8; count of bases not matched to a gene: 4. The CDR3 has 15 residues. The CDR3 is CASSQSRQGGEKLFF. CDR3 bases: TGTGCCAGCAGCCAATCAAGACAGGGGGGAGAAAAACTGTTTTTT.

This clone has just one count. The J gene is TRBJ2-1, the V gene TRBV19; the D gene is possibly TRBD1 (6 bases). CDR1 and CDR2 (germline): LNHDA, SQIVND (reference sequence). CDR3 size: 14 residues. Trimming removed 2 bases at V and 3 bases at J, with 8 bases between. The CDR3, as DNA: TGTGCCAGTAGTATAACAGGGTACTACAATGAGCAGTTCTTC. Translating gives CASSITGYYNEQFF.

The J gene is TRBJ2-5, the V gene TRBV10-3; 9 bases are shared with TRBD2. CDR3 length equals 15 residues. J lost 2 bases, V lost 4 bases, and 5 bases had no gene match. In germline, CDR1 is ENHRY, CDR2 SYGVKD. In DNA form, the CDR3 reads TGTGCCATCAGTGGGGCTAGCGGGGCTCAAGAGACCCAGTACTTC. It translates to CAISGASGAQETQYF.

J is TRBJ1-3 and V is TRBV18; 9 bases agree with TRBD1. The V gene's germline CDR1 is KGHSH and CDR2 LQKENI. The CDR3 has 17 residues. V trimming: 3 bases; J trimming: 0 bases; junction bases outside the gene matches: 6. The CDR3 sequence: CASSPRTGESSGNTIYF. The DNA of the CDR3 is TGTGCCAGCTCACCCCGGACAGGGGAGTCCTCTGGAAACACCATATATTTT.

This rearrangement joins TRBV5-5 to TRBJ2-1; 7 bases match TRBD2. Trimming at V came to 4 bases and at J to 6 bases, leaving 16 bases not matched to a gene. CDR1 is SGHKS, CDR2 YYEKEE, per germline (reference sequence). This CDR3 has 17 residues. The CDR3 loop reads CASSTTFTTGTTNEQFF. DNA for the CDR3: TGTGCCAGCAGCACAACATTCACCACCGGGACTACCAATGAGCAGTTCTTC.

The J gene is TRBJ2-7, the V gene TRBV28, with D tentatively TRBD2 (5 bases). CDR3 length: 16 amino acids. The V gene lost 5 bases and the J gene lost 0 bases, with 17 bases spanning the gap. Germline assignment: CDR1 MDHEN and CDR2 SYDVKM. The CDR3: CASSLTLRDLSYEQYF. The CDR3, as DNA: TGTGCCAGCAGTCTCACCCTACGGGATCTCTCCTACGAGCAGTACTTC.

J is TRBJ1-2 and V is TRBV3-1 (or the pseudogene TRBV3-2); D gene ambiguous. The V end lost 0 bases, the J end lost 13 bases, and 15 bases lay between the germline ends. The CDR3 loop spans 13 amino acids. Per germline, CDR1 LGHDT and CDR2 YNNKEL (reference sequence). The CDR3 DNA sequence: TGTGCCAGCAGCCAAGAGACCGGGAGACTCGTCACCTTC. Protein product: CASSQETGRLVTF.

The rearrangement links TRBV6-4 to TRBJ2-1; 7 bases are a match to TRBD2. Germline CDR1 MRHNA, CDR2 SNTAGT. V was pared by 9 bases and J by 3 bases, with 14 bases of the junction left unmatched. The CDR3 extends over 16 amino acids. The chain's CDR3 is CASDPSGAGDYNEQFF. In DNA form, the CDR3 reads TGTGCCAGTGACCCGTCTGGGGCGGGGGACTACAATGAGCAGTTCTTC.

V usage is TRBV9 and J usage is TRBJ1-2, with TRBD1 identical over 7 bases. V lost 3 bases, J lost 7 bases, and 12 bases stayed unmatched. The length of the CDR3 is 15 residues. CDR1 SGDLS and CDR2 YYNGEE come from the germline V gene. In nucleotides, the CDR3 is TGTGCCAGCAGCGCGCAAATACAGGGGTCGTCTGGCTACACCTTC. Protein sequence: CASSAQIQGSSGYTF.